This passage covers 14 T cell receptor beta chains from one sample sequenced in a study of control samples from healthy donors and cancer patients. The assay was immunoSEQ multiplex PCR, and TCRdb's table has in-frame clones only and misses some. The table has about 60,000 clones, nearly 90% seen once; the top ten hold less than 4%. Sequencing was done on a sample of blood. These receptors were collected from a man in his fifties or sixties in good health.

The CDR3 sequence: CASSPPGLAGVAETQYF. In DNA, the CDR3 is TGTGCCAGCAGCCCCCCCGGACTAGCGGGAGTAGCAGAGACCCAGTACTTC. The rearrangement links TRBV11-3 to TRBJ2-5, with 13 positions matching TRBD2. Germline lookup yields CDR1 SGHNT and CDR2 YENEEA. The CDR3 is made up of 17 amino acids. Trimming cost V 5 bases and J 4 bases; bases outside gene matches: 10.

The rearrangement links TRBV10-2 to TRBJ2-1, with D possibly matching TRBD2 (6 bases). The CDR3 consists of 15 residues. Germline loops: CDR1 WSHSY, CDR2 SAAADI. The V end was cut by 3 bases, the J end by 5 bases, with 14 bases between. As DNA, the CDR3 is TGCGCCAGCAGTGAAAGTACGGGAGTCCACAATGAGCAGTTCTTC. It specifies CASSESTGVHNEQFF.

This clone showed up just once. V usage is TRBV18 and J usage is TRBJ2-2, with 7 bases lining up with TRBD1. V trimming: 3 bases; J trimming: 4 bases; junction bases outside the gene matches: 2. The CDR3 spans 14 residues. Germline V gene lookup returns CDR1 KGHSH and CDR2 LQKENI. The CDR3 sequence: CASSPGQSTGELFF. DNA for the CDR3: TGTGCCAGCTCACCGGGACAGTCCACCGGGGAGCTGTTTTTT.

The table lists this clone with a few counts. This sequence joins TRBV5-6 and TRBJ1-5, with D unresolved. Trimming removed 1 base from V and 2 bases from J, with 10 bases in between. This CDR3 contains 15 residues. Germline CDR1 is SGHDT and CDR2 is YYEEEE. This CDR3 is CASSLFNGGNQPQHF. The CDR3 nucleotides are TGTGCCAGCAGCTTGTTCAATGGGGGCAATCAGCCCCAGCATTTT. The full variable domain, completed using reference TRBV5-6 and TRBJ1-5, is DAGVTQSPTHLIKTRGQQVTLRCSPKSGHDTVSWYQQALGQGPQFIFQYYEEEERQRGNFPDRFSGHQFPNYSSELNVNALLLGDSALYLCASSLFNGGNQPQHFGDGTRLSIL.

The rearrangement links TRBV7-9 to TRBJ2-7; TRBD2 aligns across 10 bases. The CDR3 sequence is 14 residues long. Trimming removed 5 bases from V and 3 bases from J; junction bases left unmatched: 4. Germline V gives CDR1 SEHNR, CDR2 FQNEAQ (reference sequence). CDR3 sequence reads: CASSPWTSGYEQYF. The CDR3 DNA follows: TGTGCCAGCAGCCCCTGGACTAGCGGCTACGAGCAGTACTTC.

This clone has only a few counts. The chain joins TRBV28 to TRBJ2-3; D could derive from TRBD1 or TRBD2 (7 bases each). Looked up from germline, CDR1 is MDHEN and CDR2 is SYDVKM. The CDR3 runs 15 residues. V shed 10 bases and J shed 0 bases, with 17 bases lying between them. The DNA for the CDR3 is TGTGCCATCTCAGGGGGGGACGCCAGCACAGATACGCAGTATTTT. Its protein is CAISGGDASTDTQYF. Variable domain in full (rest from reference TRBV28 and TRBJ2-3): DVKVTQSSRYLVKRTGEKVFLECVQDMDHENMFWYRQDPGLGLRLIYFSYDVKMKEKGDIPEGYSVSREKKERFSLILESASTNQTSMYLCAISGGDASTDTQYFGPGTRLTVL.

The chain carries TRBV11-2 and TRBJ2-7, with 10 bases that match TRBD1. CDR3 length: 15 residues. Trimming removed 5 bases from V and 3 bases from J; junction bases left unmatched: 7. Germline V gene sequence: CDR1 SGHAT, CDR2 FQNNGV. The CDR3 nucleotides read TGTGCCAGCAGCCGCCGCGGGACAGGGGACTACGAGCAGTACTTC. It codes for CASSRRGTGDYEQYF.

V gene TRBV11-2 combines with J gene TRBJ2-3; 9 bases fit TRBD2. The CDR3 totals 17 residues. Germline loops: CDR1 SGHAT, CDR2 FQNNGV. V lost 5 bases to trimming and J lost 3 bases; unmatched junction nucleotides: 12. The CDR3 DNA follows: TGTGCCAGCAGCCCTTATCGGATAGCGGGAGAAACAGATACGCAGTATTTT. Translation gives CASSPYRIAGETDTQYF.

CDR3 DNA: TGTGCCACCAGCGGGGACAGGTCATATGGCTACACCTTC. Translating it yields CATSGDRSYGYTF. J is TRBJ1-2 and V is TRBV24-1, with 8 bases that match TRBD1. The length of the CDR3 is 13 residues. Germline V CDR1 and CDR2: KGHDR, SFDVKD. The trim removed 7 bases at V and 5 bases at J, leaving 5 bases unmatched.

This chain connects TRBV2 to TRBJ2-7; tentatively, D is TRBD2 (6 bases). The CDR3 loop spans 15 amino acids. Per the germline V gene, CDR1 is SNHLY and CDR2 is FYNNEI. V gave up 3 bases and J gave up 5 bases, with 17 bases separating them. CDR3 in amino acids: CASSDKYPGVNEQYF. CDR3 DNA sequence: TGTGCCAGCAGTGACAAGTACCCGGGGGTAAACGAGCAGTACTTC.

The chain uses TRBV28 and TRBJ2-7; tentative D call: TRBD1 (5 bases). Trimming removed 5 bases at V and 3 bases at J, with 11 bases between. The germline V gene encodes CDR1 MDHEN and CDR2 SYDVKM. There are 13 residues in the CDR3. CDR3 protein: CASSQGLSYEQYF. The DNA of the CDR3 is TGTGCCAGCAGTCAGGGTTTGAGCTACGAGCAGTACTTC.

This clone was counted a few times. The chain carries TRBV24-1 and TRBJ1-5; D unresolved. The CDR3 extends over 12 amino acids. V was trimmed by 0 bases and J by 4 bases, leaving 0 bases between them. Germline CDR1 and CDR2: KGHDR and SFDVKD. The CDR3 coding sequence is TGTGCCACCAGTGATTTGAATCAGCCCCAGCATTTT. Protein sequence: CATSDLNQPQHF.

The V call is TRBV5-1, the J call TRBJ2-7; D unresolved. The germline V gene encodes CDR1 SGHRS and CDR2 YFSETQ. The CDR3 sequence is 14 residues long. Trimming left V 0 bases short and J 2 bases short, with 9 bases between. The CDR3 loop is CASSLVQMAYEQYF. CDR3 bases: TGCGCCAGCAGCTTGGTACAGATGGCCTACGAGCAGTACTTC. The full variable domain, its missing parts supplied by reference TRBV5-1 and TRBJ2-7, is KAGVTQTPRYLIKTRGQQVTLSCSPISGHRSVSWYQQTPGQGLQFLFEYFSETQRNKGNFPGRFSGRQFSNSRSEMNVSTLELGDSALYLCASSLVQMAYEQYFGPGTRLTVT.

This sequence joins TRBV5-1 and TRBJ2-1; D is perhaps TRBD2 (5 bases). This CDR3 has 17 residues. V was cut by 2 bases and J by 4 bases, with 19 bases left in between. Germline V lookup: CDR1 SGHRS, CDR2 YFSETQ. Here the CDR3 reads CASSLWFEGTKYNEQFF. For the CDR3, the DNA is TGCGCCAGCAGCTTATGGTTCGAGGGAACCAAATACAATGAGCAGTTCTTC.